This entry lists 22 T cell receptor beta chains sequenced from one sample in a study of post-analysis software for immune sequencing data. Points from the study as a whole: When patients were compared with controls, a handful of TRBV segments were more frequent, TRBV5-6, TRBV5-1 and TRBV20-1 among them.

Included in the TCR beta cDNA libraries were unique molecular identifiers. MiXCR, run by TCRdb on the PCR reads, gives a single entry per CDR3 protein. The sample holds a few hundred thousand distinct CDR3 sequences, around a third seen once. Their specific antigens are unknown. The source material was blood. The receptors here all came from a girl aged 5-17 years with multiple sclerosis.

The CDR3 loop is CASSLAQKYEQYF. The CDR3 DNA is TGTGCCAGCAGTTTGGCACAGAAGTACGAGCAGTACTTC. The chain couples TRBV12-3 or TRBV12-4 to TRBJ2-7; no clear D gene. CDR3 length: 13 residues. The V gene lost 3 bases and the J gene lost 4 bases, with 10 bases spanning the gap.

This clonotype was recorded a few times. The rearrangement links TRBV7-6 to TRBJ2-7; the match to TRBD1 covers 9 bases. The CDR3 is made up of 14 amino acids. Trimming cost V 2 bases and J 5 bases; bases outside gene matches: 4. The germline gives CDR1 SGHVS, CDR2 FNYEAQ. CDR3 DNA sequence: TGTGCCAGCAGCTTACCGGGACAGGGTAACGAGCAGTACTTC. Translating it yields CASSLPGQGNEQYF.

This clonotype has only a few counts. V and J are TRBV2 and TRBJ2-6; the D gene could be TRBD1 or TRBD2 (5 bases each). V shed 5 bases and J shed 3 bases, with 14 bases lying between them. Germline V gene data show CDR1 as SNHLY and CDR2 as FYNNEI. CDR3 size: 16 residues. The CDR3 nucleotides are TGTGCCAGCAGTCGCGGCTGGGGGTTTGGGGCCAACGTCCTGACTTTC. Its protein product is CASSRGWGFGANVLTF.

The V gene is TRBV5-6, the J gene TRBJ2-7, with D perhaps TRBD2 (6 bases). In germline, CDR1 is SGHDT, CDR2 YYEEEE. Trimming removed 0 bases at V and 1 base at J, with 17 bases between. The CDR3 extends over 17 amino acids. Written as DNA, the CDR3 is TGTGCCAGCAGCTTGGCCAACACGGGACTCCCTTCCTACGAGCAGTACTTC. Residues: CASSLANTGLPSYEQYF.

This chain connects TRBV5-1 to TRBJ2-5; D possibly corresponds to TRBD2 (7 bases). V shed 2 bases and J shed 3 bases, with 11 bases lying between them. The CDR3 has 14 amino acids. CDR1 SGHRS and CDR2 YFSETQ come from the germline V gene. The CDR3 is CASSFGGGKETQYF. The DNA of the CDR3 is TGCGCCAGCAGCTTCGGCGGGGGCAAAGAGACCCAGTACTTC.

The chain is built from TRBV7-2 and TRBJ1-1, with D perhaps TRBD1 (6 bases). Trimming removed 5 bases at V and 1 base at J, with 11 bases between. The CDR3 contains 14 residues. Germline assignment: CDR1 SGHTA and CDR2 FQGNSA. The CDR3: CASSGQLSNTEAFF. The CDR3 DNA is TGTGCCAGCAGCGGACAGCTTTCGAACACTGAAGCTTTCTTT.

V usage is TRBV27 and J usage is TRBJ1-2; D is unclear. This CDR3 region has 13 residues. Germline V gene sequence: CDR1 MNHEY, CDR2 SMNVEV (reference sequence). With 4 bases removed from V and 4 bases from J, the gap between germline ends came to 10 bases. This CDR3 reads CASSSSRTYGYTF. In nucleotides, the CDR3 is TGTGCCAGCAGTTCCAGCAGGACCTATGGCTACACCTTC.

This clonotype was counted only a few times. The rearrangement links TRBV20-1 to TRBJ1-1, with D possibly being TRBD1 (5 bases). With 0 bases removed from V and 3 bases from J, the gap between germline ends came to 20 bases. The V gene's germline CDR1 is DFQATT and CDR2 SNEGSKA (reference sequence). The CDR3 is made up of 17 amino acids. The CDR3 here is CSARDLSKRRGDTEAFF. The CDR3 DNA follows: TGCAGTGCTAGAGATCTGTCCAAGCGGAGAGGGGACACTGAAGCTTTCTTT.

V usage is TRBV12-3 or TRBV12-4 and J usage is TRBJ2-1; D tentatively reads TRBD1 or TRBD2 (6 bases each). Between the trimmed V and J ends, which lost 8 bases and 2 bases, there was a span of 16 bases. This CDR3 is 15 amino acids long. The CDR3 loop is CASRDGGRPYNEQFF. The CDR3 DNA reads TGTGCCAGCCGGGACGGGGGCCGACCCTACAATGAGCAGTTCTTC.

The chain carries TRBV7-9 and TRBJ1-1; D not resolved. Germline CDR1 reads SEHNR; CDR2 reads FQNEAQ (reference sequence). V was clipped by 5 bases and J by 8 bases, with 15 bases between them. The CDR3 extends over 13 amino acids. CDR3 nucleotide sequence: TGTGCCAGCAGCCCCGCGGGAGGTCGGGAAGCTTTCTTT. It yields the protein CASSPAGGREAFF.

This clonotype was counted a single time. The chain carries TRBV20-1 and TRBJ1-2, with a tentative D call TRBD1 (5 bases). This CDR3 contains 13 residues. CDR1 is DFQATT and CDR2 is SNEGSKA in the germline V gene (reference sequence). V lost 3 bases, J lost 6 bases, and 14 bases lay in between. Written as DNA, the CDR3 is TGCAGTGCTAGGGACGGCAGGGTCAATGGCTACACCTTC. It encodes CSARDGRVNGYTF.

The CDR3 coding sequence is TGTGCCAGCAGCCATCTAAGGGATTATGGCTACACCTTC. Translating it yields CASSHLRDYGYTF. This chain links TRBV7-9 with TRBJ1-2; D remains unclear. Germline V CDR1 and CDR2: SEHNR, FQNEAQ (reference sequence). V lost 5 bases to trimming and J lost 5 bases, with 12 bases between them. The CDR3 covers 13 residues.

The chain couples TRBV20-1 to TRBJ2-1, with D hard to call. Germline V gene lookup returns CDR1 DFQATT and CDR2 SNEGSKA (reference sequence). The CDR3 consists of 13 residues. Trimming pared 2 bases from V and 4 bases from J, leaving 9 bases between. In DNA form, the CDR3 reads TGCAGTGCTAGACTGACTGGTTACAATGAGCAGTTCTTC. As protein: CSARLTGYNEQFF.

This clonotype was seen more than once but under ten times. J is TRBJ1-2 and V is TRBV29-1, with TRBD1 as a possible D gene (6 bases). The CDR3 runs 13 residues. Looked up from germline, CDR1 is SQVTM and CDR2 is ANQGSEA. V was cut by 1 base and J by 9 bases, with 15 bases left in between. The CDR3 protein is CSVEVLRGDSYTF. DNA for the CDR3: TGCAGCGTTGAAGTACTCAGGGGAGATAGCTACACCTTC.

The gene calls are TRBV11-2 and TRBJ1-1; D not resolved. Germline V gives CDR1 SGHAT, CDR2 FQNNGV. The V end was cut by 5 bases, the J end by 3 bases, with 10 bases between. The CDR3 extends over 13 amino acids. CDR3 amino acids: CASSIRVDTEAFF. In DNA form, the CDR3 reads TGTGCCAGCAGCATTAGGGTGGACACTGAAGCTTTCTTT.

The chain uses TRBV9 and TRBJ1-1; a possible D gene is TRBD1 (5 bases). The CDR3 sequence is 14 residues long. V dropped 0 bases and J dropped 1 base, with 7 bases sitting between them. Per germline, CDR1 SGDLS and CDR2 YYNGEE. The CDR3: CASSVVGGNTEAFF. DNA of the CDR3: TGTGCCAGCAGCGTAGTCGGGGGGAACACTGAAGCTTTCTTT. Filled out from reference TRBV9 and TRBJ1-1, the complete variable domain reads DSGVTQTPKHLITATGQRVTLRCSPRSGDLSVYWYQQSLDQGLQFLIQYYNGEERAKGNILERFSAQQFPDLHSELNLSSLELGDSALYFCASSVVGGNTEAFFGQGTRLTVV.

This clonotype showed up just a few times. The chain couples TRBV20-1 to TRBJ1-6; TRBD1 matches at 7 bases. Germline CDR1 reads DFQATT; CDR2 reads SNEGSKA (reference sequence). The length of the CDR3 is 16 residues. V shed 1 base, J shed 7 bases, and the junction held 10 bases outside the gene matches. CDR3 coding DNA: TGCAGTGCTAGAGGGGACAGTTCCCGGCCGAATTCACCCCTCCACTTT. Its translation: CSARGDSSRPNSPLHF.

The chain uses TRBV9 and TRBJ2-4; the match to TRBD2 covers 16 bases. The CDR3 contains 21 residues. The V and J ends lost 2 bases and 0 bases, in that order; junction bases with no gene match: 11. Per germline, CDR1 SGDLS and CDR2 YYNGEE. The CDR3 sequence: CASSVPPGTSGGDLAKNIQYF. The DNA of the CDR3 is TGTGCCAGCAGCGTGCCCCCCGGGACTAGCGGGGGGGACCTAGCCAAAAACATTCAGTACTTC.

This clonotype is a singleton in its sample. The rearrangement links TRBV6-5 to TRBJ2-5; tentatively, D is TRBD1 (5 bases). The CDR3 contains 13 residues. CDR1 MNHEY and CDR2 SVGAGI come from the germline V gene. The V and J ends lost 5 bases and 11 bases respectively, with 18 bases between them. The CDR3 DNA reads TGTGCCAGCAGTGATCCTAGGGGTAATGAGCAGTACTTC. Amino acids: CASSDPRGNEQYF.

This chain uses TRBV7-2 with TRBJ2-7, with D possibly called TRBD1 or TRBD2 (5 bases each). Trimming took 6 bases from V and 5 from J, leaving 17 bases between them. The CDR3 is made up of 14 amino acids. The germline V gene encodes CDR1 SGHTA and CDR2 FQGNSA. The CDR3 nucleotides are TGTGCCAGCAGGGGACCCTCCTCGGCCCACGAGCAGTACTTC. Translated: CASRGPSSAHEQYF. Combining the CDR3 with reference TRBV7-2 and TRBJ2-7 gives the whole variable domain GAGVSQSPSNKVTEKGKDVELRCDPISGHTALYWYRQSLGQGLEFLIYFQGNSAPDKSGLPSDRFSAERTGGSVSTLTIQRTQQEDSAVYLCASRGPSSAHEQYFGPGTRLTVT.

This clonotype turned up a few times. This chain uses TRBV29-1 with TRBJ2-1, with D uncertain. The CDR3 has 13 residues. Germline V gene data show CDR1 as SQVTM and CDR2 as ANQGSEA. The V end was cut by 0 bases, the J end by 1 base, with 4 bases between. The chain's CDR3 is CSVEDRSYNEQFF. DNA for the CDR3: TGCAGCGTTGAAGACAGATCCTACAATGAGCAGTTCTTC.

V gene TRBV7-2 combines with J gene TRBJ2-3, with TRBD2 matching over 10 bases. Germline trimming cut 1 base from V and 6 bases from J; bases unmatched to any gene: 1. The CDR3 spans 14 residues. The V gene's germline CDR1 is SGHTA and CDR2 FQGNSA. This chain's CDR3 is CASSLGAGGDTQYF. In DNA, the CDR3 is TGTGCCAGCAGCTTAGGAGCGGGGGGGGATACGCAGTATTTT. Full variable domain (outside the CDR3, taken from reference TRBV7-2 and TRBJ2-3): GAGVSQSPSNKVTEKGKDVELRCDPISGHTALYWYRQSLGQGLEFLIYFQGNSAPDKSGLPSDRFSAERTGGSVSTLTIQRTQQEDSAVYLCASSLGAGGDTQYFGPGTRLTVL.